The 19 T cell receptor beta chains reported below all come from one sample, sequenced in a study of shared clonotypes between healthy human individuals. TCRdb keeps only in-frame clones here, not all; method: immunoSEQ multiplex PCR. The sample records 330,000 or so clones, more than 60% being singletons. The specimen sequenced was memory CD4+ T cells sorted from blood. Subset defined: CD45RA-negative fraction. The origin of the receptors is a young man in good health.

This clone is a singleton in its sample. The V and J genes are TRBV10-2 and TRBJ2-7; D possibly uses TRBD1 or TRBD2 (5 bases each). The CDR3 runs to 12 residues. Germline V gene data show CDR1 as WSHSY and CDR2 as SAAADI. V lost 5 bases, J lost 5 bases, and 10 bases lay in between. The CDR3 nucleotides read TGCGCCAGCAGTCTGGGGGTCGACGAGCAGTACTTC. Protein: CASSLGVDEQYF.

The genes are TRBV5-1 and TRBJ2-3; D remains unclear. The germline V gene has CDR1 SGHRS and CDR2 YFSETQ. The CDR3 is made up of 14 amino acids. Trimming pared 1 base from V and 2 bases from J, leaving 8 bases between. CDR3: CASSLFKATDTQYF. CDR3 coding DNA: TGCGCCAGCAGCTTGTTTAAGGCCACAGATACGCAGTATTTT.

The J gene is TRBJ2-3, the V gene TRBV6-1; D may match TRBD1 or TRBD2 (5 bases each). CDR1 MNHNS and CDR2 SASEGT come from the germline V gene. The CDR3 runs 14 residues. The V end lost 8 bases, the J end lost 0 bases, and 12 bases lay between the germline ends. The CDR3 loop is CASYGGSSTDTQYF. The DNA for the CDR3 is TGTGCCAGCTATGGGGGAAGTAGCACAGATACGCAGTATTTT.

This clone was picked up one time. CDR3: CASSRFGSTNEKLFF. DNA of the CDR3: TGTGCCAGCAGTAGGTTTGGTTCAACTAATGAAAAACTGTTTTTT. The chain is built from TRBV28 and TRBJ1-4; unclear D gene. This CDR3 is 15 amino acids long. CDR1 MDHEN and CDR2 SYDVKM come from the germline V gene. With 5 bases removed from V and 0 bases from J, the gap between germline ends came to 10 bases.

The V call is TRBV5-5, the J call TRBJ2-2; no firm D call. Germline loops: CDR1 SGHKS, CDR2 YYEKEE (reference sequence). The CDR3 has 14 residues. The V and J ends lost 1 base and 0 bases respectively, with 4 bases between them. This CDR3 reads CASSLSSNTGELFF. The CDR3 bases are TGTGCCAGCAGCTTGAGTTCGAACACCGGGGAGCTGTTTTTT.

The rearrangement links TRBV5-4 to TRBJ2-5; 9 bases align to TRBD2. This CDR3 region has 17 residues. From germline, CDR1 is SGHNT and CDR2 YYREEE (reference sequence). V dropped 0 bases and J dropped 7; count of bases not matched to a gene: 13. CDR3 coding DNA: TGTGCCAGCAGCTTGGGCGCGGGAGCGGGAGGCACGGGGACCCAGTACTTC. This sequence encodes CASSLGAGAGGTGTQYF.

V is TRBV11-2 and J is TRBJ2-5; D may be TRBD2 (6 bases). This CDR3 has 15 amino acids. Looked up from germline, CDR1 is SGHAT and CDR2 is FQNNGV. Trimming left V 1 base short and J 5 bases short, with 14 bases between. CDR3 sequence reads: CASSLVGGAGETQYF. CDR3 DNA sequence: TGTGCCAGCAGCTTAGTCGGCGGGGCGGGGGAGACCCAGTACTTC.

About this clone: Other DNA variants within this sample encode the same CDR3. The V and J genes are TRBV11-2 and TRBJ1-1; D is unresolved. The CDR3 consists of 14 residues. Trimming pared 0 bases from V and 1 base from J, leaving 6 bases between. Germline V gene data show CDR1 as SGHAT and CDR2 as FQNNGV. This CDR3 is CASSLDRRNTEAFF. CDR3 bases: TGTGCCAGCAGCTTAGATCGGAGGAACACTGAAGCTTTCTTT.

This clone occurred a few times. The V gene is TRBV10-1, the J gene TRBJ2-3; tentatively, D is TRBD2 (5 bases). The CDR3 sequence is 12 residues long. V dropped 3 bases and J dropped 6 bases, with 7 bases sitting between them. Germline CDR1 reads WNHNN; CDR2 reads SYGVQD (reference sequence). Here the CDR3 DNA reads TGCGCCAGCAGTGAAAGAGGGGATACGCAGTATTTT. Translating gives CASSERGDTQYF.

The chain joins TRBV7-9 to TRBJ2-2, with TRBD1 matching over 9 bases. V dropped 5 bases and J dropped 6; count of bases not matched to a gene: 7. Germline V lookup: CDR1 SEHNR, CDR2 FQNEAQ (reference sequence). This CDR3 has 15 residues. As DNA, the CDR3 is TGTGCCAGCAGCGCCACAGGGGGCGTCGCCGGGGAGCTGTTTTTT. This sequence encodes CASSATGGVAGELFF.

The chain recombines TRBV7-2 with TRBJ1-1, with D unresolved. The V gene's germline CDR1 is SGHTA and CDR2 FQGNSA. The CDR3 is made up of 13 amino acids. V dropped 2 bases and J dropped 0 bases, with 4 bases sitting between them. CDR3 region: CASSLQMNTEAFF. As DNA, the CDR3 is TGTGCCAGCAGCTTACAGATGAACACTGAAGCTTTCTTT.

The chain links TRBV21-1 to TRBJ2-3; the table's D call TRBD2 went unverified against the DNA. TRBV21-1 is described as a pseudogene. The CDR3 runs to 15 residues. CDR3 nucleotides: TGTGCCAGCAGCAAAGGGGGGGACGGCCTTGAGACGCAGTATTTT. This encodes CASSKGGDGLETQYF.

The V call is TRBV5-4, the J call TRBJ2-6; D unresolved. The CDR3 sequence is 14 residues long. Between the trimmed V and J ends, which lost 5 bases and 3 bases, there was a span of 9 bases. The germline CDR1 and CDR2 sequences are SGHNT and YYREEE (reference sequence). DNA for the CDR3: TGTGCCAGCAGTTTAGTTGGTGGGGCCAACGTCCTGACTTTC. It codes for CASSLVGGANVLTF.

This chain joins TRBV7-9 and TRBJ2-7, with D perhaps matching TRBD1 (5 bases). V was pared by 5 bases and J by 6 bases, with 14 bases between. Germline V gene data show CDR1 as SEHNR and CDR2 as FQNEAQ (reference sequence). The CDR3 has 13 residues. CDR3 coding DNA: TGTGCCAGCAGCCCCCTTGGGGCTACCGAGCAGTACTTC. Amino acids: CASSPLGATEQYF.

This chain uses TRBV7-2 with TRBJ2-1, with 11 positions matching TRBD2. This CDR3 is 15 amino acids long. CDR1 and CDR2 (germline): SGHTA, FQGNSA. The J segment lost 5 bases and the V segment lost 5 bases, leaving 5 bases of the junction unmatched. The CDR3 DNA is TGTGCCAGCAGCACTAGCGGGAGATCCGACAATGAGCAGTTCTTC. Translation gives CASSTSGRSDNEQFF.

This clone has a single count. The V gene is TRBV5-1, the J gene TRBJ2-3; D may be TRBD1 or TRBD2 (5 bases each). CDR1 is SGHRS and CDR2 is YFSETQ in the germline V gene. Trimming pared 0 bases from V and 4 bases from J, leaving 12 bases between. This CDR3 is built from 15 residues. Here the CDR3 reads CASSLVGLDSDTQYF. The DNA of the CDR3 is TGCGCCAGCAGCTTGGTGGGGCTGGACTCAGATACGCAGTATTTT. The whole variable domain, filled in from reference TRBV5-1 and TRBJ2-3, reads KAGVTQTPRYLIKTRGQQVTLSCSPISGHRSVSWYQQTPGQGLQFLFEYFSETQRNKGNFPGRFSGRQFSNSRSEMNVSTLELGDSALYLCASSLVGLDSDTQYFGPGTRLTVL.

V usage is TRBV6-1 and J usage is TRBJ2-5, with D tentatively TRBD2 (5 bases). V lost 3 bases and J lost 1, with 9 bases in between. This CDR3 has 14 amino acids. CDR1 and CDR2 from the germline V gene are MNHNS and SASEGT. The CDR3 DNA reads TGTGCCAGCAGTGATCAACTAGGCCAAGAGACCCAGTACTTC. It encodes CASSDQLGQETQYF.

This clone was seen a single time. This rearrangement joins TRBV7-2 to TRBJ1-5; D is uncertain. Per the germline V gene, CDR1 is SGHTA and CDR2 is FQGNSA. Trimming removed 5 bases from V and 3 bases from J, with 14 bases in between. The CDR3 covers 15 residues. The CDR3 reads CASSHADGYNQPQHF. CDR3 nucleotide sequence: TGTGCCAGCAGCCACGCGGACGGCTACAATCAGCCCCAGCATTTT. The complete variable domain, with remaining parts taken from reference TRBV7-2 and TRBJ1-5, reads GAGVSQSPSNKVTEKGKDVELRCDPISGHTALYWYRQSLGQGLEFLIYFQGNSAPDKSGLPSDRFSAERTGGSVSTLTIQRTQQEDSAVYLCASSHADGYNQPQHFGDGTRLSIL.

The gene calls are TRBV2 and TRBJ1-1; D is uncertain. Trimming stripped 8 bases from V and 1 base from J, with 11 bases between. CDR3 length: 13 residues. Germline V gene data show CDR1 as SNHLY and CDR2 as FYNNEI. CDR3 loop: CASRKGTNTEAFF. CDR3 in DNA: TGTGCCAGCCGAAAGGGCACGAACACTGAAGCTTTCTTT.